The entry that follows covers one T cell receptor (beta chain) sequence. Antigen specificity is unknown. Sequencing of cultured CD4+ T cell DNA used the Oncomine TCR Beta short-read assay. TCRdb re-called the PCR reads through MiXCR, storing one row per CDR3 protein. Of about 16,000 distinct CDR3 sequences in the sample, approximately 62% are singletons; the top ten hold about 9.4%. These data are taken from a study of vaccination and CD4 T cells after COVID-19. V gave up 4 bases and J gave up 7 bases, with 7 bases separating them. Germline lookup yields CDR1 SNHLY and CDR2 FYNNEI. This CDR3 has 11 residues. Treatment described: 10-day PBMC culture with coronavirus spike peptide pools or control peptides (ViraFEST assay).

Sequencing was done on a sample of CD4+ T cells from blood, cultured in vitro. This receptor was obtained from a human donor who had recovered from COVID-19. V gene TRBV2 combines with J gene TRBJ1-1; D ambiguous. The CDR3 spells CASSGLGEAFF. The CDR3 DNA reads as TGTGCCAGCAGTGGGTTGGGTGAAGCTTTCTTT.